Shown below are 25 T cell receptor beta chains from a single sample sequenced in a study of control samples from healthy donors and cancer patients. Sequenced by immunoSEQ multiplex PCR; TCRdb stores in-frame clones only, minus some. Here the sample spans around 110,000 clones, 85% to 90% being singletons. Sequenced sample: PBMCs. These receptors were obtained from a woman aged 45-59 years with colorectal cancer.

The rearrangement joins TRBV12-3 or TRBV12-4 to TRBJ1-2; perhaps TRBD1 as D (6 bases). The CDR3 sequence is 13 residues long. Trimming shortened V by 6 bases and J by 4 bases, and 12 bases separated the two germline ends. The CDR3, as DNA: TGTGCCAGCAGCAAGGACAGAGGCTATGGCTACACCTTC. It codes for CASSKDRGYGYTF.

This clone was counted once. The chain has TRBV2 and TRBJ2-5; 12 nucleotides agree with TRBD1. In germline, CDR1 is SNHLY, CDR2 FYNNEI. This CDR3 contains 15 residues. V gave up 6 bases and J gave up 5 bases; unmatched junction bases: 7. The CDR3 coding sequence is TGTGCCAGCAGCCCGGGACAGGGGGCCGGGGAGACCCAGTACTTC. Its translation: CASSPGQGAGETQYF.

CDR3 sequence: CASSQEARLKETQYF. CDR3 bases: TGCGCCAGCAGCCAAGAAGCGAGGCTTAAAGAGACCCAGTACTTC. The J gene is TRBJ2-5, the V gene TRBV4-1; D ambiguous. The CDR3 is 15 residues long. V lost 0 bases and J 3 bases, leaving 11 bases between the germline ends. Germline CDR1 MGHRA, CDR2 YSYEKL.

Written as DNA, the CDR3 is TGCGCCAGCAGCTCAACCGGGACAGGGGGTTTCGAGCAGTACTTC. Its translation: CASSSTGTGGFEQYF. This chain connects TRBV5-1 to TRBJ2-7; 11 bases match TRBD1. CDR1 is SGHRS, CDR2 YFSETQ, per germline. The CDR3 runs 15 residues. V shed 3 bases and J 6 bases; nucleotides not matched to a gene: 8.

Remarks on this clone: This sample includes further DNA sequences coding for the same CDR3. CDR3 loop: CASSLEGRQETQYF. The CDR3 DNA sequence: TGCGCCAGCAGCTTGGAGGGTAGGCAAGAGACCCAGTACTTC. This chain links TRBV5-1 with TRBJ2-5; no definite D call. Trimming removed 0 bases at V and 2 bases at J, with 8 bases between. The CDR3 totals 14 residues. Germline V CDR1 and CDR2: SGHRS, YFSETQ.

This clone appeared a few times. The chain couples TRBV2 to TRBJ1-2; 7 nucleotides match TRBD1. V was clipped by 2 bases and J by 5 bases; unmatched bases: 8. The germline V gene has CDR1 SNHLY and CDR2 FYNNEI. The CDR3 is 15 amino acids. The CDR3 here is CASSEFMAGGYGYTF. DNA of the CDR3: TGTGCCAGCAGTGAATTCATGGCAGGGGGGTATGGCTACACCTTC.

The chain's CDR3 is CASSQQTTNEKLFF. The CDR3 DNA reads TGTGCCAGTAGCCAACAGACCACGAATGAAAAACTGTTTTTT. The chain links TRBV19 to TRBJ1-4; D is undetermined. The V gene's germline CDR1 is LNHDA and CDR2 SQIVND (reference sequence). This CDR3 is 14 amino acids long. V was cut by 6 bases and J by 5 bases, with 13 bases left in between. Full variable domain (remainder filled in from reference TRBV19 and TRBJ1-4): DGGITQSPKYLFRKEGQNVTLSCEQNLNHDAMYWYRQDPGQGLRLIYYSQIVNDFQKGDIAEGYSVSREKKESFPLTVTSAQKNPTAFYLCASSQQTTNEKLFFGSGTQLSVL.

The CDR3 DNA reads TGTGCCAGCAGCCCCGACAGGGCGGACGAAAAACTGTTTTTT. Translating gives CASSPDRADEKLFF. The chain recombines TRBV3-1 (or the pseudogene TRBV3-2) with TRBJ1-4, with TRBD1 matching over 7 bases. Germline lookup yields CDR1 LGHDT and CDR2 YNNKEL (reference sequence). CDR3 length: 14 amino acids. After removal of 4 bases from V and 8 bases from J, the junction contained 7 bases not matched to a gene.

V and J are TRBV4-2 and TRBJ1-1; TRBD1 might be the D (6 bases). Per the germline V gene, CDR1 is LGHNA and CDR2 is YNFKEQ. CDR3 length equals 14 residues. Trimming stripped 0 bases from V and 5 bases from J, with 10 bases between. DNA of the CDR3: TGTGCCAGCAGCCAAGATAGGGGGAGGACTGAAGCTTTCTTT. Translating it yields CASSQDRGRTEAFF.

This chain joins TRBV18 and TRBJ1-1; D is perhaps TRBD1 (6 bases). Germline CDR1 KGHSH, CDR2 LQKENI. V lost 4 bases to trimming and J lost 2 bases, with 8 bases between them. The CDR3 is 13 amino acids. The CDR3 spells CASSRTANTEAFF. The CDR3 DNA follows: TGTGCCAGCTCACGGACAGCTAACACTGAAGCTTTCTTT.

The chain has TRBV29-1 and TRBJ2-5; no reliable D call. There are 13 residues in the CDR3. CDR1 is SQVTM, CDR2 ANQGSEA, per germline. Trimming left V 2 bases short and J 8 bases short, with 15 bases between. CDR3 sequence (DNA): TGCAGCGTTGAACGAGGCAGGATCGATACCCAGTACTTC. Residues: CSVERGRIDTQYF. The full variable domain, its missing parts supplied by reference TRBV29-1 and TRBJ2-5, is SAVISQKPSRDICQRGTSLTIQCQVDSQVTMMFWYRQQPGQSLTLIATANQGSEATYESGFVIDKFPISRPNLTFSTLTVSNMSPEDSSIYLCSVERGRIDTQYFGPGTRLLVL.

The J gene is TRBJ2-7, the V gene TRBV30; the D gene is possibly TRBD1 (7 bases). CDR1 GTSNPN and CDR2 SVGIG come from the germline V gene (reference sequence). CDR3 size: 14 residues. V shed 0 bases and J shed 3 bases, with 12 bases lying between them. CDR3 sequence: CAWSVGGQDYEQYF. The CDR3 bases are TGTGCCTGGAGTGTGGGAGGACAGGACTACGAGCAGTACTTC. Full variable domain (remainder filled in from reference TRBV30 and TRBJ2-7): SQTIHQWPATLVQPVGSPLSLECTVEGTSNPNLYWYRQAAGRGLQLLFYSVGIGQISSEVPQNLSASRPQDRQFILSSKKLLLSDSGFYLCAWSVGGQDYEQYFGPGTRLTVT.

The rearrangement joins TRBV5-1 to TRBJ2-5; D perhaps matches TRBD1 (5 bases). This CDR3 has 15 residues. The V gene's germline CDR1 is SGHRS and CDR2 YFSETQ. The ends were cut back, 0 bases at V and 2 bases at J, with 11 bases in the middle. For the CDR3, the DNA is TGCGCCAGCAGCTTGGGTCTCAGGGATCAAGAGACCCAGTACTTC. Protein product: CASSLGLRDQETQYF.

The table lists this clone with a few counts. V and J are TRBV19 and TRBJ1-2; 7 nucleotides line up with TRBD1. V lost 2 bases, J lost 8 bases, and 11 bases stayed unmatched. This CDR3 region has 15 residues. Per germline, CDR1 LNHDA and CDR2 SQIVND (reference sequence). DNA of the CDR3: TGTGCCAGTAGTATACCACGACAGGGATCGAACGGCTACACCTTC. Its protein is CASSIPRQGSNGYTF.

J is TRBJ1-1 and V is TRBV11-1; TRBD1 is a possible D gene (5 bases). Trimming took off 7 bases at V and 2 bases at J, with 14 bases between the two ends. Germline V gene sequence: CDR1 SGHAT, CDR2 FQDESV (reference sequence). This CDR3 spans 14 amino acids. The CDR3 sequence is CASTIDRVNTEAFF. CDR3 nucleotide sequence: TGTGCCAGCACCATAGACAGAGTAAACACTGAAGCTTTCTTT. Variable domain in full (rest from reference TRBV11-1 and TRBJ1-1): EAEVAQSPRYKITEKSQAVAFWCDPISGHATLYWYRQILGQGPELLVQFQDESVVDDSQLPKDRFSAERLKGVDSTLKIQPAELGDSAMYLCASTIDRVNTEAFFGQGTRLTVV.

The V gene is TRBV7-9, the J gene TRBJ2-5; 7 bases match TRBD1. V shed 2 bases and J 14 bases; nucleotides not matched to a gene: 17. This CDR3 is built from 15 residues. Germline V gene sequence: CDR1 SEHNR, CDR2 FQNEAQ (reference sequence). The CDR3 sequence: CASSLSVQVGDRVYF. Here the CDR3 DNA reads TGTGCCAGCAGCTTATCGGTTCAGGTAGGAGACAGGGTATACTTC.

The J gene is TRBJ1-5, the V gene TRBV2; no reliable D call. This CDR3 region has 14 residues. The V gene's germline CDR1 is SNHLY and CDR2 FYNNEI. V lost 0 bases, J lost 6 bases, and 9 bases lay in between. CDR3 residues: CASSEARRVQPQHF. The CDR3 nucleotides are TGTGCCAGCAGTGAAGCCCGGAGGGTTCAGCCCCAGCATTTT.

This sequence joins TRBV7-3 and TRBJ1-1; maybe TRBD1 (5 bases). The V end lost 3 bases, the J end lost 5 bases, and 13 bases lay between the germline ends. This CDR3 spans 14 amino acids. Germline CDR1 and CDR2: SGHTA and FQGTGA. CDR3 amino acids: CASSFQGRGTEAFF. CDR3 DNA sequence: TGTGCCAGCAGCTTTCAGGGTCGTGGAACTGAAGCTTTCTTT.

The V call is TRBV2, the J call TRBJ2-1; 10 bases are a match to TRBD2. Per the germline V gene, CDR1 is SNHLY and CDR2 is FYNNEI. This CDR3 has 15 residues. V lost 3 bases and J lost 3; bases outside the gene matches: 2. The CDR3 spells CASSEASGGYNEQFF. For the CDR3, the DNA is TGTGCCAGCAGTGAGGCTAGCGGGGGCTACAATGAGCAGTTCTTC.

This chain joins TRBV19 and TRBJ2-5; 8 nucleotides agree with TRBD1. Germline values: CDR1 LNHDA, CDR2 SQIVND (reference sequence). The CDR3 is made up of 15 amino acids. The V segment lost 3 bases and the J segment 1 base; nucleotides outside the gene matches: 4. This chain's CDR3 is CASSIGQGGQETQYF. CDR3 in DNA: TGTGCCAGTAGTATTGGACAGGGCGGCCAAGAGACCCAGTACTTC.

The chain combines TRBV19 with TRBJ2-3, with 8 bases that match TRBD1. Germline V lookup: CDR1 LNHDA, CDR2 SQIVND (reference sequence). J was trimmed by 3 bases and V by 10 bases; bases with no gene match: 3. The CDR3 is made up of 12 amino acids. CDR3 loop: CATQGATDTQYF. DNA of the CDR3: TGTGCCACTCAGGGGGCTACAGATACGCAGTATTTT.

The chain employs TRBV5-1 and TRBJ2-5, with TRBD2 matching 9 bases. The V segment lost 3 bases and the J segment 5 bases; nucleotides outside the gene matches: 17. This CDR3 has 18 amino acids. Germline CDR1 SGHRS, CDR2 YFSETQ. CDR3 in amino acids: CASSSGWMGSGSGETQYF. The CDR3 nucleotides read TGCGCCAGCAGCTCGGGGTGGATGGGTAGCGGGAGTGGTGAGACCCAGTACTTC.

The rearrangement uses TRBV28 and TRBJ2-3; TRBD2 aligns across 7 bases. Unmatched junction bases numbered 2, after V lost 3 bases and J lost 2 bases. The V gene's germline CDR1 is MDHEN and CDR2 SYDVKM. The CDR3 has 14 amino acids. This chain's CDR3 is CASSLGGTTDTQYF. As DNA, the CDR3 is TGTGCCAGCAGTTTGGGAGGGACCACAGATACGCAGTATTTT.

This chain links TRBV11-1 with TRBJ2-7; TRBD1 matches at 8 bases. Germline V gives CDR1 SGHAT, CDR2 FQDESV (reference sequence). J lost 1 base, V lost 5 bases, and 4 bases had no gene match. The CDR3 length is 14 residues. The CDR3 sequence: CASSQDRASYEQYF. CDR3 coding DNA: TGTGCCAGCAGCCAGGACAGGGCGTCCTACGAGCAGTACTTC.

The chain links TRBV19 to TRBJ1-1; 8 bases map to TRBD1. V trimming: 3 bases; J trimming: 3 bases; junction bases outside the gene matches: 6. This CDR3 has 15 residues. Germline loops: CDR1 LNHDA, CDR2 SQIVND (reference sequence). CDR3 sequence: CASSITGGMDTEAFF. Written as DNA, the CDR3 is TGTGCCAGTAGTATTACAGGGGGAATGGACACTGAAGCTTTCTTT.